This T cell receptor (beta chain) was sequenced for a study of blood T cell repertoires in COVID-19. Seattle participants joined during active infection and were tracked over time. The CDR3 runs 18 residues. Germline V gene sequence: CDR1 MNHEY, CDR2 SVGEGT. Trimming took 6 bases from V and 3 from J; bases not matched to a gene: 16. Per the original methods: Estimation of nucleated cell counts was performed using reference gene primer amplification. Using immunoSEQ multiplex PCR, the repertoire was profiled, and TCRdb retains in-frame clones only, with some absent. V and J calls and clone size are copied from that table; D and trimming were computed from the DNA. The sample contains under 250,000 clones, about 81% of which appear only once.

Sample: peripheral blood. The chain employs TRBV6-2 or TRBV6-3 and TRBJ2-3, with TRBD2 matching 9 bases. The TCR comes from a woman aged 70 to 79 with COVID-19, enrolled during active disease. The CDR3 coding sequence is TGTGCCAGCAGCGACCCTCGAAGGGGCGGGAGGGGGACAGATACGCAGTATTTT. This encodes CASSDPRRGGRGTDTQYF.